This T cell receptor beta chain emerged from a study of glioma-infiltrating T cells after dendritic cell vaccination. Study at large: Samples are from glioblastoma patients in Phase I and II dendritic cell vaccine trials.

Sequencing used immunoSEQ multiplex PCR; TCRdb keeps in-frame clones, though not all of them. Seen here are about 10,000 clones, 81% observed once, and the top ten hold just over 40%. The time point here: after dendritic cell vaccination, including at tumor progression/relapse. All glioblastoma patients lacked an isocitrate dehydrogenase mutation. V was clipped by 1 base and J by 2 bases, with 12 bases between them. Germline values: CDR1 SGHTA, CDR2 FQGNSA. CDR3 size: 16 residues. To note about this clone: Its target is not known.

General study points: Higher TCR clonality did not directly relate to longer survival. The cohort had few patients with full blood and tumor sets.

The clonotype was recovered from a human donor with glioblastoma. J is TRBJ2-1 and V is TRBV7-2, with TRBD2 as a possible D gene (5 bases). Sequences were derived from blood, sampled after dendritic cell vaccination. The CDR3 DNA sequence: TGTGCCAGCAGCTTAGAGGGAAGCGGAACCTACAATGAGCAGTTCTTC. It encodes CASSLEGSGTYNEQFF.